A selection of T cell receptor beta chains follows, all from one sample in a study of cytomegalovirus exposure and HLA in healthy donors. Clones were read by immunoSEQ multiplex PCR, and TCRdb kept only the in-frame ones, dropping some. The sample lists 80,000 or so clones; 72% were seen once. Sequenced input: PBMCs. These receptor sequences come from a woman in her thirties or forties in good health and CMV-seropositive. CDR3s include the opening cysteine and the closing phenylalanine or tryptophan. The D gene is left open where the match is weak. Expanded clones get a size class; other rows say once, few or many, or leave the size out.

DNA,CDR3,V,J,size,D
TGTGCCAGCAGTTTGGGGACTAGCGGGAGTATTACCGGGGAGCTGTTTTTT,CASSLGTSGSITGELFF,TRBV27,TRBJ2-2,.,TRBD2
TGTGCCAGCAAACAGGAGACTTACACCGGGGAGCTGTTTTTT,CASKQETYTGELFF,TRBV7-9,TRBJ2-2,.,.
TGCGCCAGCAATAAGGGGGCAAACACCGGGGAGCTGTTTTTT,CASNKGANTGELFF,TRBV5-1,TRBJ2-2,.,TRBD1
TGTGCCAGCAGTGAAACGGGCGGGCAGACACTCTCCTACGAGCAGTACTTC,CASSETGGQTLSYEQYF,TRBV6-1,TRBJ2-7,.,.
TGTGCCAGCAGCTTGGCCGGGACAGGGAACACTGAAGCTTTCTTT,CASSLAGTGNTEAFF,TRBV5-8,TRBJ1-1,.,TRBD1
TGTGCCATCAGTGACTCAAAATCCAGCGGGAGCACAGATACGCAGTATTTT,CAISDSKSSGSTDTQYF,TRBV10-3,TRBJ2-3,.,.
TGTGCCAGCAGCTCCGGATGGAGCTCCTACAATGAGCAGTTCTTC,CASSSGWSSYNEQFF,TRBV7-2,TRBJ2-1,.,.
TGTGCCAGCAGCGTGGACAGAGGTAATGAGCAGTTCTTC,CASSVDRGNEQFF,TRBV2,TRBJ2-1,.,.
TGTGCCAGCAGCCCGAGGGAGGGCCTTGGGAATGAGCAGTTCTTC,CASSPREGLGNEQFF,TRBV5-6,TRBJ2-1,many,TRBD2
TGTGCCAGCTCACCGCGGCCTGAAGGAGAGACCCAGTACTTC,CASSPRPEGETQYF,TRBV18,TRBJ2-5,.,.
TGCGCCAGCAGCTTTTCGGCGGGAGATAGGAATGAGCAGTTCTTC,CASSFSAGDRNEQFF,TRBV5-1,TRBJ2-1,once,TRBD2
TGTGCCTGGAGTCGGACTACCGCTGGGGAGCAGTACTTC,CAWSRTTAGEQYF,TRBV30,TRBJ2-5,.,.
TGTGCCAGCAGCGTGGGCCGGGGGGATACAGATACGCAGTATTTT,CASSVGRGDTDTQYF,TRBV9,TRBJ2-3,once,TRBD2
TGTGCCAGTAGTCCGGGACAGACACCATATAATGAAAAACTGTTTTTT,CASSPGQTPYNEKLFF,TRBV19,TRBJ1-4,.,TRBD1
TGTGCCACCTGGGGACAGGATGGCTACCCCTTC,CATWGQDGYPF,TRBV5-5,TRBJ1-2,.,TRBD1
TGTGCCAGCAGTGAAATGGGGCCAGGGAACAATGAGCAGTTCTTC,CASSEMGPGNNEQFF,TRBV10-3,TRBJ2-1,.,.
TGTGCCAGCAGTGAGGCTAGCGGGAGGGGTTACTACGAGCAGTACTTC,CASSEASGRGYYEQYF,TRBV6-1,TRBJ2-7,.,TRBD2
TGTGCCAGCTTTTCGGCCGGGACAGGGCATATTGCTATCTCTGGAAACACCATATATTTT,CASFSAGTGHIAISGNTIYF,TRBV28,TRBJ1-3,.,TRBD1
TGTGCCAGCAGGGGAGCGCCTAGCACAGATACGCAGTATTTT,CASRGAPSTDTQYF,TRBV2,TRBJ2-3,.,.
TGCGCCAGCAGCGTCCAAACAAGTGAGCAGTTCTTC,CASSVQTSEQFF,TRBV5-1,TRBJ2-1,.,.
TGTGCCAGCAGCTTGCAGGGACAGAAGGGATACACCATATATTTT,CASSLQGQKGYTIYF,TRBV7-8,TRBJ1-3,.,TRBD1
TGCAGCGTGCTTGGGCAGGGGGAGGCCCTCCGGTTCACTGAAGCTTTCTTT,CSVLGQGEALRFTEAFF,TRBV29-1,TRBJ1-1,.,TRBD1
TGTGCCAGCAGTTTGGGACAGACTAGCAATCAGCCCCAGCATTTT,CASSLGQTSNQPQHF,TRBV6-1,TRBJ1-5,.,TRBD1
TGCGCCAGCAGTGATTCTGCGGGAGTTTTGAATGAGCAGTTCTTC,CASSDSAGVLNEQFF,TRBV10-1,TRBJ2-1,.,TRBD2
TGCGCCAGCAGCTTGGCTGGGGGCGAGCAGTACTTC,CASSLAGGEQYF,TRBV5-1,TRBJ2-7,.,.
TGTGCCAGCAGCCCCCAGTTGGGCCTCACCGGGGGAGAGACCCAGTACTTC,CASSPQLGLTGGETQYF,TRBV7-2,TRBJ2-5,.,.
TGTGCCAGCAGCCCCACCGAGCGATCGAATGGCTACACCTTC,CASSPTERSNGYTF,TRBV5-4,TRBJ1-2,.,.
TGTGCCAGCAGCTTATTATCCTCGGCGGGCGAGCAGTACTTC,CASSLLSSAGEQYF,TRBV7-2,TRBJ2-7,few,.
TGTGCCAGCAGTTTACCGGGACAGGGTGGCGGGACTGAAGCTTTCTTT,CASSLPGQGGGTEAFF,TRBV28,TRBJ1-1,.,TRBD1
TGTGCCAGCATGCGGGGGACTACAGATACGCAGTATTTT,CASMRGTTDTQYF,TRBV6-5,TRBJ2-3,.,TRBD2
TGCGCCAGCAGCTTGCAGGGGACAGGGGGTAACGGCTACACCTTC,CASSLQGTGGNGYTF,TRBV5-1,TRBJ1-2,.,TRBD1
TGTGCCACTAGCAGTGGACAGGGGTTAACCGGGGAGCTGTTTTTT,CATSSGQGLTGELFF,TRBV15,TRBJ2-2,.,TRBD1
TGCGCCAGCAGCTTGACCAGGGGCGCCGGGGAGCTGTTTTTT,CASSLTRGAGELFF,TRBV5-1,TRBJ2-2,.,.
TGTGCCAGTAGATCCGGGACAGGGGCCGGACAGCCCCAGCATTTT,CASRSGTGAGQPQHF,TRBV19,TRBJ1-5,once,TRBD1
TGTGCCAGCAGCTGGGTAGCGGGAGGTGTCTACAATGAGCAGTTCTTC,CASSWVAGGVYNEQFF,TRBV7-2,TRBJ2-1,.,TRBD2
TGCAGCGTTGAGGGAGACACTAGCACAGATACGCAGTATTTT,CSVEGDTSTDTQYF,TRBV29-1,TRBJ2-3,.,.
TGTGCCAGCAGCGTGGACAAGGACACTGAAGCTTTCTTT,CASSVDKDTEAFF,TRBV9,TRBJ1-1,.,.
TGCAGTGCTAGGTCTACGAATGAGCAGTTCTTC,CSARSTNEQFF,TRBV20-1,TRBJ2-1,.,.
TGTGCCAGCAGTTTGGCGGGAGACACAGATACGCAGTATTTT,CASSLAGDTDTQYF,TRBV6-5,TRBJ2-3,.,TRBD2
TGTGCCAGCAGTTACGTGGCCTCTGGGGCCAACGTCCTGACTTTC,CASSYVASGANVLTF,TRBV6-5,TRBJ2-6,once,.
TGTGCCAGCAGCTTGGGATCGGGACAGGGGGGACCCTATGGCTACACCTTC,CASSLGSGQGGPYGYTF,TRBV5-4,TRBJ1-2,.,TRBD1
TGTGCCAGCAGCCAAGATACGGGTAGCGGGCCCCCCTACGAGCAGTACTTC,CASSQDTGSGPPYEQYF,TRBV4-2,TRBJ2-7,.,TRBD2
TGTGCCAGCAGCCACAAGGGACAGACCTACGAGCAGTACTTC,CASSHKGQTYEQYF,TRBV7-9,TRBJ2-7,.,TRBD1
TGTGCCAGCAGTGAGTCCTTGAACAGCCTGGGAGGTGAAAAACTGTTTTTT,CASSESLNSLGGEKLFF,TRBV6-1,TRBJ1-4,few,.
TGTGCCAGCAGCAAGGGACACCTGGGCAACTATGGCTACACCTTC,CASSKGHLGNYGYTF,TRBV5-6,TRBJ1-2,.,.
TGTGCCAGCAGCGTAGCGGGGGTGGCTGGAAACACCATATATTTT,CASSVAGVAGNTIYF,TRBV9,TRBJ1-3,.,.
TGTGCCAGTAGTGCCGGTCCGCCGAACACTGAAGCTTTCTTT,CASSAGPPNTEAFF,TRBV19,TRBJ1-1,.,.
TGTGCCAGTAGTATAATGGGGAGCTCCTATAATTCACCCCTCCACTTT,CASSIMGSSYNSPLHF,TRBV19,TRBJ1-6,.,.